Described below is a single TCR beta chain sequence and its context. The antigen remains undetermined. CD45RO-negative, CCR7-positively selected cells formed the naive CD8 fraction, excluding terminally differentiated effector memory CD45RA+ cells. Only in-frame clones appear in the TCRdb table, and some are missing; sequencing was by immunoSEQ multiplex PCR. The sample has about 1,800,000 clones, around 96% seen once. V dropped 6 bases and J dropped 6; count of bases not matched to a gene: 12. CDR1 and CDR2 (germline): SGHTA, FQGTGA. The CDR3 is 15 residues long. The data were taken from a study of shared clonotypes between healthy human individuals. In the study overall: CD4 naive and CD4 memory each took three plates per donor, while CD8 naive took two and CD8 memory one.

Findings of the study overall: A generally larger estimated richness was seen in naive subsets than in memory subsets. A few donors had around 5% of their naive CD4 clonotypes in common.

The sequenced sample consisted of naive CD8+ T cells sorted from blood. The clonotype originates from a man in his late teens or twenties in good health. The genes are TRBV7-3 and TRBJ1-1; 8 bases line up with TRBD1. The CDR3 sequence is CASRSDREEYAEAFF. The CDR3 region has the DNA TGTGCCAGCAGGTCGGACAGGGAGGAGTACGCTGAAGCTTTCTTT.